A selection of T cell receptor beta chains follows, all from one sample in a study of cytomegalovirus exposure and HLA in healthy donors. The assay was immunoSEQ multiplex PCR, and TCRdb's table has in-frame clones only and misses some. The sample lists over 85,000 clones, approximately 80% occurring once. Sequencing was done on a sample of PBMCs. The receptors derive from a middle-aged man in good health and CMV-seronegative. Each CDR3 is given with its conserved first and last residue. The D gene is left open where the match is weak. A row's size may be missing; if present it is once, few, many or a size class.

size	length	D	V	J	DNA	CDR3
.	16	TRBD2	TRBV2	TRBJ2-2	TGTGCCAGCAGGAAGGGACTAGCGGGAGCTATCGGGGAGCTGTTTTTT	CASRKGLAGAIGELFF
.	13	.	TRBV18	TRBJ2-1	TGTGCCAGCTCAGCGCCCATAGTAAATGAGCAGTTCTTC	CASSAPIVNEQFF
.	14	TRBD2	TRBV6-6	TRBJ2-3	TGTGCCAGCAGTCACGTTCGGGAGGCAGATACGCAGTATTTT	CASSHVREADTQYF
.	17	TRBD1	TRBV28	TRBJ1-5	TGTGCCAGCAGTTCATCCGGGACAGAGTATAGCAATCAGCCCCAGCATTTT	CASSSSGTEYSNQPQHF
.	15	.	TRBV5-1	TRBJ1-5	TGCGCCAGCAGCCAAAGTCCGGCGGGCAATCAGCCCCAGCATTTT	CASSQSPAGNQPQHF
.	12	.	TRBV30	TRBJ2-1	TGTGCCTGGAGTTTCATCTACAATGAGCAGTTCTTC	CAWSFIYNEQFF
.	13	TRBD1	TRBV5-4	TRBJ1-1	TGTGCCAGCAGCCTTAAGGGGACAGGACAAGCTTTCTTT	CASSLKGTGQAFF
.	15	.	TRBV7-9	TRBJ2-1	TGTGCCAGCAGCTTCCCTCGGGGTACCTACAATGAGCAGTTCTTC	CASSFPRGTYNEQFF
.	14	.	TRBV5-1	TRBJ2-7	TGCGCCAGCAGCAGGGGCCCCGCCTCCTACGAGCAGTACTTC	CASSRGPASYEQYF
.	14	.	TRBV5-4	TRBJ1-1	TGTGCCAGCAGCACCACTACAGGGTGGACTGAAGCTTTCTTT	CASSTTTGWTEAFF
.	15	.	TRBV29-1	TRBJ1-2	TGCAGCGTTTGGGGTGTAAGCCAGGGGCTGGGCGGCTACACCTTC	CSVWGVSQGLGGYTF
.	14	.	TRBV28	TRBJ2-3	TGTGCCAGCAGTTTCTGGCAGGGCACAGATACGCAGTATTTT	CASSFWQGTDTQYF
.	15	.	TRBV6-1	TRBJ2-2	TGTGCCAGCAGTGAAGGGTTCCGCCGGACCGGGGAGCTGTTTTTT	CASSEGFRRTGELFF
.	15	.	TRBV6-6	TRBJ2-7	TGTGCCAGCAGCCCGGGCGACGGGCGGGGATACGAGCAGTACTTC	CASSPGDGRGYEQYF
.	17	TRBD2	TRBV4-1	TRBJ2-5	TGCGCCAGCAGCCCCGAGGGACTAGCGGGGGACCAAGAGACCCAGTACTTC	CASSPEGLAGDQETQYF
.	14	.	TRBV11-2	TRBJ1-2	TGTGCCAGCAGCTTGAGGGGGGGCCTTGAAGGCTACACCTTC	CASSLRGGLEGYTF
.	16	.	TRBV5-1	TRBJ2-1	TGCGCCAGCAGCTTGGTTGGGAGAGGGATTTTGAATGAGCAGTTCTTC	CASSLVGRGILNEQFF
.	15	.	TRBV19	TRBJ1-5	TGTGCCAATAGTCAACAGCGGAGTGGCAATCAGCCCCAGCATTTT	CANSQQRSGNQPQHF
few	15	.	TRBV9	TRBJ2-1	TGTGCCAGCAGCGTAGCGGAGGGCCGACTCGATGAGCAGTTCTTC	CASSVAEGRLDEQFF
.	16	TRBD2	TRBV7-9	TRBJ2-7	TGTGCCAGCAGCCAACAAGAGACTAGCAGCTCCTACGAGCAGTACTTC	CASSQQETSSSYEQYF
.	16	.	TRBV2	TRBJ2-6	TGTGCCAGCAGTGGGGGGGGCAGCTCTGGGGCCAACGTCCTGACTTTC	CASSGGGSSGANVLTF
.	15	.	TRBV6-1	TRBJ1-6	TGTGCCAGCAGTGAAGGCGGACTTCGCAATTCACCCCTCCACTTT	CASSEGGLRNSPLHF
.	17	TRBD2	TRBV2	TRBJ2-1	TGTGCCAGTACACTAGCGGGAGGTCCCTCTTTCGGGGGTGAGCAGTTCTTC	CASTLAGGPSFGGEQFF
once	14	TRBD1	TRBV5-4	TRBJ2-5	TGTGCCAGCAGCCCGGACAGGGCCCAAGAGACCCAGTACTTC	CASSPDRAQETQYF
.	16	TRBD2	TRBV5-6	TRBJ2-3	TGTGCCAGCAGCATACTAGCGGGGGGCCTTAAAGATACGCAGTATTTT	CASSILAGGLKDTQYF
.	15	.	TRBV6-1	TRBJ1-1	TGTGCCAGCAGTGAAATGTCGGGGGATCGGACTGAAGCTTTCTTT	CASSEMSGDRTEAFF
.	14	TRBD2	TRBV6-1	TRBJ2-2	TGTGCCATCGGGGGGGGGAGATACACCGGGGAGCTGTTTTTT	CAIGGGRYTGELFF
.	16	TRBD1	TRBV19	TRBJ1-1	TGTGCCAGTAGTGTCCTGAGTAAAGGGGGCAACACTGAAGCTTTCTTT	CASSVLSKGGNTEAFF
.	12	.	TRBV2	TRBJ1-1	TGTGCCAGCAAAGACAGGTTCACTGAAGCTTTCTTT	CASKDRFTEAFF
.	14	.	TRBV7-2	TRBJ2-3	TGTGCCAGCAGCTTTAGGACTAGCACAGATACGCAGTATTTT	CASSFRTSTDTQYF
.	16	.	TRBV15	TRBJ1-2	TGCGCCACCAGCAGAGACCTTCCGGGACACAACTATGGCTACACCTTC	CATSRDLPGHNYGYTF
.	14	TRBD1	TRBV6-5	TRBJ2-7	TGTGCCAGCAGCCCGGGGACAGCCACCTACGAGCAGTACTTC	CASSPGTATYEQYF
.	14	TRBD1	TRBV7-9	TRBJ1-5	TGTGCCAGCAGCTGGGACAGTAGCAATCAGCCCCAGCATTTT	CASSWDSSNQPQHF
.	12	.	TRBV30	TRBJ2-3	TGTGCCTGGGGCTCCAACACAGATACGCAGTATTTT	CAWGSNTDTQYF
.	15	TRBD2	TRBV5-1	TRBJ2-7	TGCGCCAGCAACCTAGCGGGGGGCATCTCCTACGAGCAGTACTTC	CASNLAGGISYEQYF
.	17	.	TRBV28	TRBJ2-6	TGTGCCAGCGGTTCCGGACAAATATACTCTGGGGCCAACGTCCTGACTTTC	CASGSGQIYSGANVLTF
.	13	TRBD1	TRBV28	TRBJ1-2	TGTGCCAGCAAAACAACAGGGGTTGAAGGCTACACCTTC	CASKTTGVEGYTF
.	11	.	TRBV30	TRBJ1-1	TGTGCCTGGAAGAGGAACACTGAAGCTTTCTTT	CAWKRNTEAFF
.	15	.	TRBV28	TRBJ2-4	TGTGCCAGCAGTTATCGGACTATAGCCAAAAACATTCAGTACTTC	CASSYRTIAKNIQYF
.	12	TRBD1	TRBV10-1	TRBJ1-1	TGCGCCAGCAGCCACAGGGGCGGTGAAGCTTTCTTT	CASSHRGGEAFF
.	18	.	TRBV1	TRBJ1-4	TGCACCAGCAGCCAACCTGCTAGGACAGTTGCAACTAATGAAAAACTGTTTTTT	CTSSQPARTVATNEKLFF
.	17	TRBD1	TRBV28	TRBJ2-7	TGTGCCAGCAGTTTATCCCCCGACAGGGTTCGCTCCTACGAGCAGTACTTC	CASSLSPDRVRSYEQYF
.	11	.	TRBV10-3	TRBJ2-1	TGTGCCATCAGTGAGTTCGGTGAGCAGTTCTTC	CAISEFGEQFF
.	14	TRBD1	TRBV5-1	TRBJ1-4	TGCGCCAGCAGCTTGACAGGGGGCGCTGAAAAACTGTTTTTT	CASSLTGGAEKLFF
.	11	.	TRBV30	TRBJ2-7	TGTGCCTGGAGTACAGGGTCCGAGCAGTACTTC	CAWSTGSEQYF
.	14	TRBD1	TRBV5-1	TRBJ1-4	TGCGCCAGCAGTTTACAGGGGTATGGTGAAAAACTGTTTTTT	CASSLQGYGEKLFF
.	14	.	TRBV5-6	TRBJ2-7	TGTGCCAGCAGCTTGGCCTCCAGGGACAACGAGCAGTACTTC	CASSLASRDNEQYF
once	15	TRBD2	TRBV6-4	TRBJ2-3	TGTGCCAGCAGTGAAGCGGGGGGTGAAACAGATACGCAGTATTTT	CASSEAGGETDTQYF
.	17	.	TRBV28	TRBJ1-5	TGTGCCAGCAGTTTCTCTCCGGGACAACTTAGCAATCAGCCCCAGCATTTT	CASSFSPGQLSNQPQHF
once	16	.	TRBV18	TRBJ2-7	TGTGCCAGCTCACTAGGTCGGGGGGCGCTGGCCTACGAGCAGTACTTC	CASSLGRGALAYEQYF
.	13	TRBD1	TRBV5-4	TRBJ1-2	TGTGCCAGCAGCATACGACAGGGGCTCGGCTACACCTTC	CASSIRQGLGYTF
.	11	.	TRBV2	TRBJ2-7	TGTGCCAGCGAGGAGGCCTACGAGCAGTACTTC	CASEEAYEQYF
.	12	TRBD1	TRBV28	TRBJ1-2	TGTGCCAGCAGGACGACAGGGTATGGCTACACCTTC	CASRTTGYGYTF
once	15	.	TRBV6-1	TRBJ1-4	TGTGCCAGCAATCTCTATCCCTCAACTAATGAAAAACTGTTTTTT	CASNLYPSTNEKLFF
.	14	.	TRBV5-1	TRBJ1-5	TGCGCCAGCAGCTTGGGGCTAGCTGGAGATACGCAGCATTTT	CASSLGLAGDTQHF